These 18 T cell receptor beta chains share one sample of origin, sequenced in a study of post-analysis software for immune sequencing data. Findings of the study overall: TRBV segments more frequent in patients than in controls numbered roughly 5 and included TRBV5-6, TRBV5-1 and TRBV20-1.

Their target antigens are unknown. The TCR beta cDNA libraries contained unique molecular identifiers. Using its own MiXCR run on the PCR reads, TCRdb lists one record per CDR3 protein. The table includes hundreds of thousands of distinct CDR3 sequences, about 60% detected once. Sample: blood. The receptors were sampled from a girl aged 2 to 10 with multiple sclerosis.

In DNA, the CDR3 is TGTGCCAGCAGTAAGGACAGGCTCTCCTACGAGCAGTACTTC. Encoded protein: CASSKDRLSYEQYF. The rearrangement joins TRBV6-6 to TRBJ2-7, with 7 positions matching TRBD1. Germline CDR1 MNHNY, CDR2 SVGAGI (reference sequence). The length of the CDR3 is 14 residues. V gave up 5 bases and J gave up 0 bases; unmatched junction bases: 4.

This clonotype was counted between two and nine times. The rearrangement uses TRBV9 and TRBJ2-7; 9 bases line up with TRBD1. Germline V gene lookup returns CDR1 SGDLS and CDR2 YYNGEE. With V trimmed by 4 bases and J by 3 bases, 8 bases remained unmatched. CDR3 length equals 15 residues. Written as DNA, the CDR3 is TGTGCCAGCAGCCCCACGACAGGGGGGGGCTACGAGCAGTACTTC. Its translation is CASSPTTGGGYEQYF.

This clonotype occurred a few times. The chain employs TRBV6-5 and TRBJ2-3; D is uncertain. Trimming shortened V by 5 bases and J by 7 bases, and 13 bases separated the two germline ends. This CDR3 contains 13 residues. Per the germline V gene, CDR1 is MNHEY and CDR2 is SVGAGI. The CDR3 sequence: CASSLPGLNTQYF. The CDR3 DNA sequence: TGTGCCAGCAGTCTCCCAGGATTAAATACGCAGTATTTT.

The table lists this clonotype with a few counts. This chain links TRBV4-2 with TRBJ2-7; 12 nucleotides align to TRBD2. Germline V gene lookup returns CDR1 LGHNA and CDR2 YNFKEQ. CDR3 size: 15 residues. V lost 0 bases to trimming and J lost 3 bases; unmatched junction nucleotides: 0. CDR3 sequence (DNA): TGTGCCAGCAGCCAAGAGACTAGCGGGAGCTACGAGCAGTACTTC. It encodes CASSQETSGSYEQYF.

The chain recombines TRBV7-2 with TRBJ1-2; D may be TRBD1 (5 bases). V was pared by 1 base and J by 6 bases, with 12 bases between. Germline values: CDR1 SGHTA, CDR2 FQGNSA. The CDR3 has 14 amino acids. DNA of the CDR3: TGTGCCAGCAGCTTAGGGGGCGTAGTCCATGGCTACACCTTC. Amino acids: CASSLGGVVHGYTF. Looking up the rest from reference TRBV7-2 and TRBJ1-2 gives the full variable domain: GAGVSQSPSNKVTEKGKDVELRCDPISGHTALYWYRQSLGQGLEFLIYFQGNSAPDKSGLPSDRFSAERTGGSVSTLTIQRTQQEDSAVYLCASSLGGVVHGYTFGSGTRLTVV.

This clonotype was observed a handful of times. This rearrangement joins TRBV3-1 to TRBJ2-3; D is perhaps TRBD1 or TRBD2 (6 bases each). The CDR3 extends over 14 amino acids. Trimming took off 3 bases at V and 9 bases at J, with 16 bases between the two ends. The germline CDR1 and CDR2 sequences are LGHDT and YNNKEL (reference sequence). The CDR3: CASSQGAQSGTQYF. In DNA form, the CDR3 reads TGTGCCAGCAGCCAGGGGGCTCAAAGCGGGACGCAGTATTTT.

J is TRBJ2-5 and V is TRBV20-1, with TRBD2 matching over 11 bases. With the DNA end fitting TRBJ2-7 better, the J assignment may be wrong. This CDR3 region has 14 residues. Germline V gene sequence: CDR1 DFQATT, CDR2 SNEGSKA (reference sequence). CDR3 nucleotides: TGCAGTGCTAGCCCCACTAGCGGGAGAGACGAGCAGTACTTC. Translating gives CSASPTSGRDEQYF.

V and J are TRBV27 and TRBJ2-4; TRBD1 or TRBD2 may be the D gene (5 bases each). The CDR3 runs 15 residues. Germline V lookup: CDR1 MNHEY, CDR2 SMNVEV (reference sequence). Deletions cut 9 bases from V and 5 bases from J, with 20 bases between. The CDR3 region has the DNA TGTGCCAGTCGCCCCCCTCACAGAGGGGAAAACATTCAGTACTTC. Translation gives CASRPPHRGENIQYF.

The gene calls are TRBV29-1 and TRBJ2-3, with 7 bases that match TRBD1. CDR1 and CDR2 from the germline V gene are SQVTM and ANQGSEA. The CDR3 loop spans 13 amino acids. V lost 5 bases to trimming and J lost 2 bases; unmatched junction nucleotides: 4. The CDR3 DNA reads TGCAGCGTTTACAGGGGCACCACAGATACGCAGTATTTT. This gives the protein CSVYRGTTDTQYF.

The chain recombines TRBV5-1 with TRBJ1-5; maybe TRBD1 (6 bases). The ends were cut back, 4 bases at V and 5 bases at J, with 10 bases in the middle. Germline CDR1 is SGHRS and CDR2 is YFSETQ. CDR3 size: 13 residues. CDR3 nucleotides: TGCGCCAGCAGCCCGGAGGGGGATCAGCCCCAGCATTTT. Protein: CASSPEGDQPQHF.

The chain employs TRBV5-1 and TRBJ1-2, with D unclear. From germline, CDR1 is SGHRS and CDR2 YFSETQ. This CDR3 comprises 12 residues. Trimming shortened V by 1 base and J by 4 bases, and 5 bases separated the two germline ends. CDR3: CASSLLFYGYTF. For the CDR3, the DNA is TGCGCCAGCAGCTTGCTCTTCTATGGCTACACCTTC.

This clonotype was counted once. J is TRBJ1-2 and V is TRBV5-1; 7 bases fit TRBD1. This CDR3 spans 15 amino acids. Germline V gives CDR1 SGHRS, CDR2 YFSETQ. J gave up 4 bases and V 3 bases, and 9 bases lay outside the gene matches. In DNA, the CDR3 is TGCGCCAGCAGCTCCGTGGTAGGGGGCGGCTATGGCTACACCTTC. Its translation is CASSSVVGGGYGYTF.

The table lists this clonotype with a count of one. The V and J genes are TRBV7-2 and TRBJ1-4; D perhaps matches TRBD1 (5 bases). The CDR3 has 14 amino acids. Germline V gene lookup returns CDR1 SGHTA and CDR2 FQGNSA. V was cut by 2 bases and J by 10 bases, with 14 bases left in between. CDR3 in amino acids: CASSLRGASGKLFF. The CDR3 coding sequence is TGTGCCAGCAGCTTACGAGGGGCGAGTGGAAAACTGTTTTTT.

This clonotype was picked up a small number of times. The chain carries TRBV18 and TRBJ2-5; 10 nucleotides agree with TRBD1. In germline, CDR1 is KGHSH, CDR2 LQKENI. CDR3 length: 15 residues. The ends lost 3 bases at V and 4 bases at J; junction bases unmatched: 5. The CDR3 DNA is TGTGCCAGCTCACCCCGACAGGGGGCCGGAGAGACCCAGTACTTC. Translation gives CASSPRQGAGETQYF.

The J gene is TRBJ1-2, the V gene TRBV5-1; D is undetermined. Germline CDR1 SGHRS, CDR2 YFSETQ. The CDR3 covers 13 residues. The ends were cut back, 0 bases at V and 3 bases at J, with 6 bases in the middle. The CDR3 coding sequence is TGCGCCAGCAGCTTGGTCAGAGACTATGGCTACACCTTC. It specifies CASSLVRDYGYTF. The variable domain in full, with the rest retrieved from reference TRBV5-1 and TRBJ1-2, is KAGVTQTPRYLIKTRGQQVTLSCSPISGHRSVSWYQQTPGQGLQFLFEYFSETQRNKGNFPGRFSGRQFSNSRSEMNVSTLELGDSALYLCASSLVRDYGYTFGSGTRLTVV.

This rearrangement joins TRBV12-3 or TRBV12-4 to TRBJ2-4, with D perhaps TRBD2 (5 bases). The CDR3 extends over 15 amino acids. Deletions cut 4 bases from V and 1 base from J, with 11 bases between. The CDR3 sequence is CASSYTGIAKNIQYF. Here the CDR3 DNA reads TGTGCCAGCAGTTATACCGGGATCGCCAAAAACATTCAGTACTTC.

The V gene is TRBV20-1, the J gene TRBJ1-2; D is ambiguous. Germline V gene data show CDR1 as DFQATT and CDR2 as SNEGSKA (reference sequence). V gave up 4 bases and J gave up 4 bases, with 10 bases separating them. The CDR3 runs to 12 residues. Here the CDR3 DNA reads TGCAGTGCTATTATAAGGGTCTATGGCTACACCTTC. Amino acid sequence: CSAIIRVYGYTF.

The chain links TRBV30 to TRBJ2-7; D gene uncertain. This CDR3 comprises 11 residues. From germline, CDR1 is GTSNPN and CDR2 SVGIG (reference sequence). Trimming shortened V by 0 bases and J by 6 bases, and 6 bases separated the two germline ends. CDR3 in DNA: TGTGCCTGGAGTGTCGCGTCCGAGCAGTACTTC. Translation gives CAWSVASEQYF.